This T cell receptor (beta chain) is drawn from a study of cytomegalovirus exposure and HLA in healthy donors (TCRdb year 2017). About the investigation overall: An earlier analysis of roughly 610 of the donors reported approximately 280 Gb of sequence data and 117 million unique TCR beta sequences obtained from some 200 million T cells. An early release that covered several hundred HLA-typed donors contained approximately 290 gigabases of sequencing data and around 80 million unique TCR sequences. The genetic ancestry cluster associated with self-reported Caucasian donors included approximately 85% of the 300 to 400 genotyped donors. The study aimed to test whether signatures of past pathogen exposure could be identified by cataloging public T cell receptors. The T cell repertoires of some 670 subjects were profiled by immunosequencing and related to cytomegalovirus serostatus. In addition to the first cohort of approximately 650 subjects, a separate validation cohort of 120 different subjects was used. To predict cytomegalovirus infection status, the study brought together high-throughput TCR immunosequencing, statistical association of individual TCRs with disease status, and machine learning. In a later analysis, previously published TCR beta repertoires from about 640 donors were re-analyzed and high-resolution HLA genotyping was added so that TCR occurrence patterns could be studied. Rather than using new phenotypic data, the later analysis identified candidate immune exposures from TCR beta sequences and from how often those sequences occurred across donors. In an earlier analysis of 500 to 650 of the donors, high-throughput TCR beta sequencing was used to judge whether each TCR beta V gene segment behaved as functional or pseudogenic. Alongside the repertoire data, information on donor age, sex, ethnicity and CMV serostatus was compiled. A later genetic analysis took genome-wide SNP genotypes for about three fifths of the roughly 700 donors and used that subset as a discovery cohort. All discovery cohort repertoires had been generated using a single sequencing platform. HLA typing included class I and class II loci at four-digit resolution. The number of donors typed differed by locus, with roughly 620-630 for A, B, C, DRB1 and DQB1, approximately 500 for DQA1, over 600 for DPA1, and approximately 470 for DPB1. Because of strong linkage in the cohort, roughly five DR-DQ haplotypes were treated as single units for association and clustering. On average, around 230,000 unique TCR beta nucleotide sequences were sequenced per donor among fewer than 500 genotyped donors of the cohort, with approximately 18% of those sequences being non-productive. What the research found in general, with its limitations: Strong co-occurrence of HLA alleles, especially DR and DQ, made assigning TCR associations to individual alleles difficult. Only TCR beta chains were sequenced in this cohort, and the absence of alpha or paired-chain data limited detectable features. Presence/absence analyses assumed roughly uniform sequencing depth across donors, an assumption that may not hold. The classifier was reported to diagnose cytomegalovirus status with high specificity and sensitivity in both the original cohort and the validation cohort. An earlier analysis of approximately 600 of the donors showed that most TCR beta V segments appeared in productive rearrangements either about 87% or about 30% of the time, which broadly matched IMGT annotations. Because counts were too low, roughly 18 rarely observed V segments, including chromosome 9 orphons, were left out of the earlier analysis of 500 to 750 of the donors. The authors suggested that the approach could potentially be generalized to other disease states and immunological phenotypes. Correlated functional status among segregating V segments might be attributable to linkage disequilibrium, but an unknown experimental factor could not be ruled out. The study gave a list of roughly 150 TCR beta chains associated with cytomegalovirus. A later genetic analysis reported fewer N-insertions in productive TCRs among donors in an Asian-associated ancestry cluster than the roughly 690-donor mean. A cluster of highly shared sequence variants was judged likely to be a technical artifact of the sequencing pipeline. A later genetic analysis associated a missense DCLRE1C variant with V-gene and J-gene trimming of TCR beta chains, and an independent cohort replicated the association. In vitro tests confirmed that a few of the cytomegalovirus-associated TCR beta chains recognize cytomegalovirus antigens. Immune exposure information for the cohort was limited to CMV serostatus. While some public TCRs were present in many individuals, most TCR sequences turned up only very rarely across donors. A further reported finding was that TCR beta sequences accurately predicted the HLA-A and HLA-B alleles for most subjects in the first cohort. HLA typing was unavailable for some donors at each locus, so association tests used only the typed subset. In a later analysis, HLA-associated TCR beta chains were found to be more clonally expanded and to have lower generation probabilities than equally common non-associated chains. In a later analysis, TCR association rates were found to vary across HLA loci, with the most associated TCRs seen for DRB1 alleles and the fewest for HLA-C alleles. According to a later analysis, most CMV-associated TCR beta chains appeared to be HLA-restricted, and the HLA associations seemed to be driven largely by CMV exposure. According to a later analysis, parvovirus B19, influenza, CMV and Epstein-Barr virus appeared linked to several top co-occurrence clusters. In a later analysis, some 18,000 TCR beta sequences were associated with specific HLA alleles at a false discovery rate of 0.05.

The library was obtained by the immunoSEQ multiplex PCR assay. A mixture of 60 forward primers for TCR Vbeta segments and 13 reverse primers for TCR Jbeta segments was used in the multiplex PCR. Amplification of the CDR3 region of rearranged TCR beta genes was performed with a multiplex PCR assay on genomic DNA. The Illumina HiSeq System was used to sequence the amplified TCR beta libraries as 87-base-pair reads. Concerning the study's data processing: Across the roughly 670 repertoires, a later analysis counted roughly 77 million unique TCR beta chains, some 11 million of which were shared by at least two donors. A nearest-neighbor algorithm error-corrected the raw reads and collapsed the reads into unique sequences, merging closely related sequences to remove PCR and sequencing errors. CDR3 sequences were aligned to IMGT reference sequences to assign V, D and J gene segments. For a sequence to be retained, at least a six-nucleotide match to both a V gene segment and a J gene segment was required. Rearrangements were classified as productive when the CDR3 lacked stop codons and remained in frame with V and J, and all other rearrangements were classified as non-productive. CDR3 was defined by IMGT convention, running from the second conserved V-encoded cysteine to the conserved J-encoded phenylalanine. The earlier analysis of 450 to 750 of the donors excluded any sequence lacking an unambiguous match to a single V gene segment. In an earlier analysis of 587 of the donors, a V segment was called functional when productive rearrangements were above 56.7%, and segregating when the standard deviation between donors exceeded 5%. A statistical classification framework was developed to diagnose cytomegalovirus status using the catalog of TCR beta chain sequences. A later analysis assigned V and J genes by comparing TCR nucleotide sequences with IMGT/GENE-DB human TR gene sequences. In a later analysis, CDR3 sequences and most-parsimonious VDJ recombination scenarios were assigned using the TCRdist pipeline. In a later analysis, every TCR beta chain was defined by the combination of its CDR3 amino acid sequence and its V-gene family, and reads without a unique V-gene family were dropped. A later analysis removed 592 highly shared, low-generation-probability nucleotide sequences to deal with suspected cross-contamination and a sequencing artifact. For each public chain, a later analysis derived a clonal expansion index from normalized ranks of inferred template counts within each repertoire. In a later analysis, generation probabilities were computed with a VDJ recombination model fitted to out-of-frame rearrangements, and the resulting probabilities were checked against IGoR. Hypergeometric tests were used in a later analysis to score TCR-TCR, TCR-HLA and TCR-CMV co-occurrence, with a repertoire-size bias correction applied to the TCR pairs. A later analysis estimated false discovery rates by permuting HLA or CMV assignments 20 times. In a later analysis, co-occurring TCRs were grouped using DBSCAN, and TCRdist sequence similarity was added for clustering within HLA-allele-positive subsets. For co-occurrence clustering, repertoires with fewer than 30,000 or more than 120,000 public chains were excluded, along with 5 or 6 repertoires with anomalous nucleotide sharing. The clones in this table, taken by TCRdb from immuneACCESS, are in-frame only. Not every clone is retained; where verified, under half of the shortfall comes from an unresolved V gene, and the cause of the rest is unknown. Clone size and the V and J calls come from that table; the DNA yielded D and trimming. The sample's own table lists 65,000 to 85,000 clones. Roughly 1.5% of the sample comes from the top ten.

Concerning this clone: Its target antigen remains unknown.

In total, more than 500 healthy bone marrow donors made up the cohort. Cohort members were all nominally healthy when sampled, although unrecorded immune exposures were likely present. The donor was CMV seronegative and was included in the group of a few hundred seronegative cohort members. A peripheral blood sample was provided by each donor, and peripheral blood mononuclear cells were used for TCR beta sequencing. Genomic DNA extraction from the blood cell samples was performed with the Qiagen DNeasy Blood Extraction Kit. This TCR was sampled from a woman aged 60-75 years in good health and CMV-seronegative. The sample was PBMCs.

The DNA sequence is TGCGCCAGCAGTCCCCTAAGGGACACTTATGGCTACACCTTC. Translation gives CASSPLRDTYGYTF. This chain joins TRBV10-1 to TRBJ1-2; matching of 6 bases hints at TRBD1 as the D gene. Trimming costs V 5 bases and J 5 bases, and their ends lie 15 bases apart. CDR3 length: 14 amino acids, cysteine to phenylalanine. Of the read, only the CDR3 DNA is kept; its 42 bases are in frame from base 1. For CDR1 and CDR2, the germline V gene (reference sequence) lists WNHNN and SYGVQD.